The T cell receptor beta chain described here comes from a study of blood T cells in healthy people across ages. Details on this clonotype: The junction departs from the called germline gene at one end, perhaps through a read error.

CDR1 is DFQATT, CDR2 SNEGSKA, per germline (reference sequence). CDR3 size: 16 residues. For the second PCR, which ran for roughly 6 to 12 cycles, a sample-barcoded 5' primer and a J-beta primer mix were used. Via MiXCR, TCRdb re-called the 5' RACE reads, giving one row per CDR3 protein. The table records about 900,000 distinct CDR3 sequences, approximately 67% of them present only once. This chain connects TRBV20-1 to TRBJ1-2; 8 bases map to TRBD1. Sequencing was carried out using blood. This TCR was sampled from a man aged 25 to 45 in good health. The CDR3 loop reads CCATTGGMSIDYGYTF. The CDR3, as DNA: TGCTGTGCTACTACAGGGGGAATGTCCATCGACTATGGCTACACCTTC.